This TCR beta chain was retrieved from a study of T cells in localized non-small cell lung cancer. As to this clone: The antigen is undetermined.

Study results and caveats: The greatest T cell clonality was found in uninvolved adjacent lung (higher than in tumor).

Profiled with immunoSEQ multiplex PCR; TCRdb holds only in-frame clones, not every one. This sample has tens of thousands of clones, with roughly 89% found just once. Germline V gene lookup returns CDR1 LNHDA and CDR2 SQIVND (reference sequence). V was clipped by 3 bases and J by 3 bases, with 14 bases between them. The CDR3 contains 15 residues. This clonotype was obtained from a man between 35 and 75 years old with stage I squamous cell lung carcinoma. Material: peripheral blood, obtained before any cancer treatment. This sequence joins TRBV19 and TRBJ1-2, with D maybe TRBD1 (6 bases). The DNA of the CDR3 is TGTGCCAGTAGTATCTTACAGGGAAGCGACTATGGCTACACCTTC. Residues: CASSILQGSDYGYTF.